This entry describes one T cell receptor beta chain. Its specificity is unknown. This record belongs to a study of T cell responses to AZD1222 COVID-19 vaccine. Study-level points and caveats: Sampling captured repertoires only after the peak T cell response.

Assay: immunoSEQ multiplex PCR; the TCRdb copy retains only in-frame clones and omits some. This table has 100,000 to 150,000 clones, around 83% appearing once. The V end lost 6 bases, the J end lost 0 bases, and 11 bases lay between the germline ends. The length of the CDR3 is 14 residues. Germline V gene data show CDR1 as MDHEN and CDR2 as SYDVKM. The chain uses TRBV28 and TRBJ1-2; no firm D call. This clonotype was obtained from an adult who received the AZD1222 COVID-19 vaccine. Sequencing used peripheral blood, obtained 28 days after the second AZD1222 dose. CDR3 DNA: TGTGCCAGCAGGGAAATCACGACTAACTATGGCTACACCTTC. Protein product: CASREITTNYGYTF.